The 28 T cell receptor beta chains listed next were all sequenced from one sample in a study of blood T cell repertoires in COVID-19. Only in-frame clones appear in the TCRdb table, and some are missing; sequencing was by immunoSEQ multiplex PCR. The sample consists of a few hundred thousand clones, 86% of them appearing once. The sample was peripheral blood. These receptors all stem from a man in his 60s with acute or convalescent COVID-19.

The rearrangement links TRBV20-1 to TRBJ1-2; D is possibly TRBD1 (6 bases). The V end lost 3 bases, the J end lost 5 bases, and 22 bases lay between the germline ends. Per the germline V gene, CDR1 is DFQATT and CDR2 is SNEGSKA (reference sequence). The CDR3 has 16 amino acids. The CDR3 nucleotides read TGCAGTGCTAGTCTCCCTTTAGTGGACAGAACTTATGGCTACACCTTC. This codes for CSASLPLVDRTYGYTF.

Only one count was recorded for this clone. The rearrangement links TRBV7-2 to TRBJ1-6, with 7 bases that match TRBD1. This CDR3 has 14 amino acids. Germline V gene lookup returns CDR1 SGHTA and CDR2 FQGNSA. V trimming: 3 bases; J trimming: 7 bases; junction bases outside the gene matches: 3. Here the CDR3 reads CASSFGTDNSPLHF. As DNA, the CDR3 is TGTGCCAGCAGCTTCGGGACAGACAATTCACCCCTCCACTTT. Combining the CDR3 with reference TRBV7-2 and TRBJ1-6 gives the whole variable domain GAGVSQSPSNKVTEKGKDVELRCDPISGHTALYWYRQSLGQGLEFLIYFQGNSAPDKSGLPSDRFSAERTGGSVSTLTIQRTQQEDSAVYLCASSFGTDNSPLHFGNGTRLTVT.

V usage is TRBV11-2 and J usage is TRBJ1-5, with 12 bases that match TRBD1. Losses at the gene ends were 1 base for V and 8 bases for J; bases not matched to a gene: 12. The CDR3 runs 18 residues. Looked up from germline, CDR1 is SGHAT and CDR2 is FQNNGV. The CDR3: CASSLGGQGARGTKPQHF. DNA for the CDR3: TGTGCCAGCAGCTTAGGGGGACAGGGGGCTAGGGGGACGAAGCCCCAGCATTTT. The full variable domain, in which reference TRBV11-2 and TRBJ1-5 provide the parts outside the CDR3, is EAGVAQSPRYKIIEKRQSVAFWCNPISGHATLYWYQQILGQGPKLLIQFQNNGVVDDSQLPKDRFSAERLKGVDSTLKIQPAKLEDSAVYLCASSLGGQGARGTKPQHFGDGTRLSIL.

The chain carries TRBV18 and TRBJ1-1; 8 bases agree with TRBD1. After removal of 1 base from V and 4 bases from J, the junction contained 2 bases not matched to a gene. This CDR3 has 14 residues. The germline V gene has CDR1 KGHSH and CDR2 LQKENI. This CDR3 is CASSPQQGGTEAFF. CDR3 sequence (DNA): TGTGCCAGCTCACCACAACAGGGGGGCACTGAAGCTTTCTTT.

V and J are TRBV5-4 and TRBJ2-5, with TRBD1 identical over 9 bases. Per germline, CDR1 SGHNT and CDR2 YYREEE (reference sequence). This CDR3 has 15 residues. V gave up 3 bases and J gave up 4 bases; unmatched junction bases: 7. CDR3 in amino acids: CASSSRTGDGETQYF. The CDR3 DNA sequence: TGTGCCAGCAGCTCCAGGACAGGGGATGGAGAGACCCAGTACTTC. The full variable domain, in which reference TRBV5-4 and TRBJ2-5 provide the parts outside the CDR3, is ETGVTQSPTHLIKTRGQQVTLRCSSQSGHNTVSWYQQALGQGPQFIFQYYREEENGRGNFPPRFSGLQFPNYSSELNVNALELDDSALYLCASSSRTGDGETQYFGPGTRLLVL.

This clone came up a few times. V usage is TRBV30 and J usage is TRBJ1-1; tentatively, D is TRBD1 (5 bases). The CDR3 has 13 amino acids. Trimming shortened V by 6 bases and J by 0 bases, and 11 bases separated the two germline ends. Germline values: CDR1 GTSNPN, CDR2 SVGIG (reference sequence). The CDR3 bases are TGTGCCTGTGCAGGGATCATGAACACTGAAGCTTTCTTT. Translating gives CACAGIMNTEAFF.

The chain links TRBV29-1 to TRBJ1-2, with 9 bases that match TRBD1. This CDR3 has 15 residues. Trimming at V came to 5 bases and at J to 3 bases, leaving 10 bases not matched to a gene. Per germline, CDR1 SQVTM and CDR2 ANQGSEA. CDR3 in DNA: TGCAGCGTTACAGGGGGCCGTGTTGAGGACTATGGCTACACCTTC. This gives the protein CSVTGGRVEDYGYTF.

The chain links TRBV15 to TRBJ2-7; weak D call: TRBD1 (5 bases). The CDR3 length is 15 residues. Germline CDR1 and CDR2: LNHNV and YYDKDF (reference sequence). V shed 1 base and J shed 0 bases, with 10 bases lying between them. The CDR3: CATSRGTGPSYEQYF. CDR3 DNA: TGTGCCACCAGCAGAGGCACAGGACCCTCCTACGAGCAGTACTTC.

The chain couples TRBV7-9 to TRBJ2-7; 7 bases agree with TRBD1. With V trimmed by 5 bases and J by 4 bases, 2 bases remained unmatched. The CDR3 extends over 12 amino acids. Germline loops: CDR1 SEHNR, CDR2 FQNEAQ (reference sequence). The CDR3, as DNA: TGTGCCAGCAGCGAGGACAGGTACGAGCAGTACTTC. Its protein is CASSEDRYEQYF.

V and J are TRBV19 and TRBJ2-1; a weak D match, TRBD1 (6 bases). The CDR3 totals 14 residues. Trimming shortened V by 5 bases and J by 8 bases, and 16 bases separated the two germline ends. Germline CDR1 and CDR2: LNHDA and SQIVND (reference sequence). CDR3 DNA sequence: TGTGCCAGTAGTTGGGCAGGGGTCGACGATGAGCAGTTCTTC. Encoded protein: CASSWAGVDDEQFF.

The chain employs TRBV5-8 and TRBJ2-7; the D gene is possibly TRBD2 (6 bases). The CDR3 length is 14 residues. The germline V and J ends were trimmed by 0 bases and 6 bases, with 13 bases remaining between them. The V gene's germline CDR1 is SGHTS and CDR2 YDEGEE. The CDR3 nucleotides are TGTGCCAGCAGCTTGGGACTAGTTAACGCCGAGCAGTACTTC. It is translated as CASSLGLVNAEQYF.

The chain uses TRBV6-1 and TRBJ2-7; 13 positions match TRBD2. The length of the CDR3 is 14 residues. Germline values: CDR1 MNHNS, CDR2 SASEGT. J gave up 5 bases and V 6 bases, and 4 bases lay outside the gene matches. CDR3 coding DNA: TGTGCCAGCAGAACTAGCGGGAGGGCCGACGAGCAGTACTTC. This sequence encodes CASRTSGRADEQYF.

The chain combines TRBV28 with TRBJ2-7; TRBD2 matches 8 bases. The germline V gene encodes CDR1 MDHEN and CDR2 SYDVKM. J gave up 2 bases and V 10 bases, and 16 bases lay outside the gene matches. The CDR3 covers 16 residues. The CDR3 region has the DNA TGTGCCACTCGGCGGCGGATAGCGGGGTTAGCCTACGAGCAGTACTTC. Residues: CATRRRIAGLAYEQYF.

V gene TRBV6-5 combines with J gene TRBJ1-6, with TRBD1 identical over 8 bases. CDR1 MNHEY and CDR2 SVGAGI come from the germline V gene. The CDR3 length is 16 residues. The V segment lost 0 bases and the J segment 7 bases; nucleotides outside the gene matches: 5. CDR3 in amino acids: CASSYSQGATNSPLHF. The CDR3 bases are TGTGCCAGCAGTTACTCGCAGGGGGCTACAAATTCACCCCTCCACTTT.

The rearrangement uses TRBV15 and TRBJ1-1, with 12 bases lining up with TRBD1. With 5 bases clipped from V and 7 bases from J, the junction kept 5 bases outside the gene matches. The germline V gene encodes CDR1 LNHNV and CDR2 YYDKDF (reference sequence). CDR3 length: 14 amino acids. The CDR3 sequence is CATSGDRGRGEAFF. CDR3 sequence (DNA): TGTGCCACCAGCGGGGACAGGGGGCGAGGTGAAGCTTTCTTT.

The rearrangement uses TRBV9 and TRBJ1-2, with D possibly TRBD1 on 6 matching bases. CDR3 length: 13 amino acids. CDR1 and CDR2 (germline): SGDLS, YYNGEE. The DNA for the CDR3 is TGTCCCCGCCGGGCGGGGGGCGGCCGGGGCTACACCTTC. Residues: CPRRAGGGRGYTF.

Concerning this clone itself: This specimen includes other DNA sequences encoding the same CDR3. This chain joins TRBV27 and TRBJ2-2, with unresolved D. V dropped 5 bases and J dropped 2 bases, with 3 bases sitting between them. The germline V gene encodes CDR1 MNHEY and CDR2 SMNVEV (reference sequence). This CDR3 has 12 residues. CDR3 coding DNA: TGTGCCAGCAGTCTTAACACCGGGGAGCTGTTTTTT. Translation: CASSLNTGELFF.

The chain couples TRBV6-5 to TRBJ1-2; D is unresolved. The CDR3 has 14 residues. The germline V and J ends were trimmed by 7 bases and 7 bases, with 19 bases remaining between them. Germline lookup yields CDR1 MNHEY and CDR2 SVGAGI. The CDR3 bases are TGTGCCAGCAAGTTCTCCGAGAGGGCCAGTGGCTACACCTTC. Protein product: CASKFSERASGYTF.

This CDR3 is CASSVLLAGGSEQYF. The CDR3 DNA reads TGTGCCAGCAGTGTGTTACTAGCGGGAGGATCCGAGCAGTACTTC. The chain joins TRBV2 to TRBJ2-7, with TRBD2 matching over 12 bases. V dropped 4 bases and J dropped 6; count of bases not matched to a gene: 7. The CDR3 loop spans 15 amino acids. Per germline, CDR1 SNHLY and CDR2 FYNNEI. Complete variable domain (other parts from reference TRBV2 and TRBJ2-7): EPEVTQTPSHQVTQMGQEVILRCVPISNHLYFYWYRQILGQKVEFLVSFYNNEISEKSEIFDDQFSVERPDGSNFTLKIRSTKLEDSAMYFCASSVLLAGGSEQYFGPGTRLTVT.

The chain carries TRBV27 and TRBJ2-7; 12 bases map to TRBD2. The CDR3 covers 17 residues. CDR1 MNHEY and CDR2 SMNVEV come from the germline V gene (reference sequence). J gave up 0 bases and V 9 bases, and 12 bases lay outside the gene matches. CDR3 sequence: CASSSGRVDGSSYEQYF. The CDR3 nucleotides read TGTGCCAGTTCTAGCGGGAGGGTGGATGGGAGCTCCTACGAGCAGTACTTC.

The chain employs TRBV28 and TRBJ1-2; the D gene is possibly TRBD1 (5 bases). The germline V and J ends were trimmed by 3 bases and 8 bases, with 13 bases remaining between them. This CDR3 has 13 residues. The germline V gene encodes CDR1 MDHEN and CDR2 SYDVKM. The CDR3 reads CASSFSRGGGYTF. The CDR3 DNA reads as TGTGCCAGCAGTTTCTCGAGGGGAGGGGGCTACACCTTC.

This clone has more than one count but fewer than ten. The gene calls are TRBV4-3 and TRBJ2-2; maybe TRBD2 (5 bases). The germline V gene encodes CDR1 LGHNA and CDR2 YSLEER. The CDR3 totals 16 residues. Trimming left V 4 bases short and J 5 bases short, with 17 bases between. The DNA for the CDR3 is TGCGCCAGCAGCCCCTGGCTGGGAGAAGGGACCGGGGAGCTGTTTTTT. Translated, it gives CASSPWLGEGTGELFF.

The chain joins TRBV6-5 to TRBJ1-6, with D possibly matching TRBD1 (6 bases). Trimming cost V 5 bases and J 6 bases, with 11 bases left between them. This CDR3 is built from 14 residues. Germline V gene data show CDR1 as MNHEY and CDR2 as SVGAGI. CDR3 sequence reads: CASSTGYSNSPLHF. CDR3 coding DNA: TGTGCCAGCAGTACAGGGTACTCTAATTCACCCCTCCACTTT.

V gene TRBV11-3 combines with J gene TRBJ2-1, with D perhaps matching TRBD2 (6 bases). The ends were cut back, 0 bases at V and 4 bases at J, with 13 bases in the middle. This CDR3 has 16 amino acids. The V gene's germline CDR1 is SGHNT and CDR2 YENEEA. The CDR3 reads CASSLDGGWGYNEQFF. The CDR3 DNA is TGTGCCAGCAGCTTAGATGGGGGGTGGGGATACAATGAGCAGTTCTTC.

The chain recombines TRBV5-5 with TRBJ1-1, with 9 bases lining up with TRBD1. There are 14 residues in the CDR3. V lost 4 bases and J lost 2; bases outside the gene matches: 3. The germline CDR1 and CDR2 sequences are SGHKS and YYEKEE (reference sequence). The CDR3 DNA follows: TGTGCCAGCAGCAGGGGACAGGGAAACACTGAAGCTTTCTTT. Translation: CASSRGQGNTEAFF.

The V gene is TRBV7-9, the J gene TRBJ1-6, with D unclear. The V end lost 5 bases, the J end lost 8 bases, and 13 bases lay between the germline ends. The CDR3 is made up of 14 amino acids. Germline V gene sequence: CDR1 SEHNR, CDR2 FQNEAQ (reference sequence). The CDR3 spells CASSPLLRDSPLHF. The CDR3 region has the DNA TGTGCCAGCAGCCCCCTCCTTCGAGATTCACCCCTCCACTTT. The whole variable domain, remainder taken from reference TRBV7-9 and TRBJ1-6, is DTGVSQNPRHKITKRGQNVTFRCDPISEHNRLYWYRQTLGQGPEFLTYFQNEAQLEKSRLLSDRFSAERPKGSFSTLEIQRTEQGDSAMYLCASSPLLRDSPLHFGNGTRLTVT.

V is TRBV2 and J is TRBJ2-6, with D maybe TRBD1 (5 bases). V shed 8 bases and J shed 2 bases, with 10 bases lying between them. CDR1 is SNHLY, CDR2 FYNNEI, per germline. This CDR3 region has 14 residues. This CDR3 is CASAGLAGANVLTF. The CDR3, as DNA: TGTGCCAGCGCAGGGTTAGCTGGGGCCAACGTCCTGACTTTC.

The chain combines TRBV19 with TRBJ1-1; D may be TRBD1 (5 bases). This CDR3 spans 14 amino acids. The V end lost 4 bases, the J end lost 8 bases, and 17 bases lay between the germline ends. Germline-derived CDR1 and CDR2 are LNHDA and SQIVND (reference sequence). As DNA, the CDR3 is TGTGCCAGTAGTACGAAGGGACTGGGGCTCGAAGCTTTCTTT. Translation gives CASSTKGLGLEAFF.